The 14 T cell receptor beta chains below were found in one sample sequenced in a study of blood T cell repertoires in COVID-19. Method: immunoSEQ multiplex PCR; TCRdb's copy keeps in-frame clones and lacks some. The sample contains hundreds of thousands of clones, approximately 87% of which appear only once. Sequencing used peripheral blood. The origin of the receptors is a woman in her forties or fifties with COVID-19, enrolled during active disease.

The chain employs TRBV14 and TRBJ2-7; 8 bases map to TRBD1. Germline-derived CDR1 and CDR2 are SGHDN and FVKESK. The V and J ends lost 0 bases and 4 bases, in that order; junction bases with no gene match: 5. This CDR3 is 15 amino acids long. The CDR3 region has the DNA TGTGCCAGCAGCCAAGACAGGACAGGGCCTTACGAGCAGTACTTC. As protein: CASSQDRTGPYEQYF.

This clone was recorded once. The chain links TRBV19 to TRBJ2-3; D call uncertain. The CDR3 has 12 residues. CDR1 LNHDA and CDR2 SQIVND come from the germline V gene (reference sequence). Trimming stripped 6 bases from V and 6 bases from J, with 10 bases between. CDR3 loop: CASSPTRDTQYF. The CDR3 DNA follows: TGTGCCAGTAGCCCTACTCGGGATACGCAGTATTTT.

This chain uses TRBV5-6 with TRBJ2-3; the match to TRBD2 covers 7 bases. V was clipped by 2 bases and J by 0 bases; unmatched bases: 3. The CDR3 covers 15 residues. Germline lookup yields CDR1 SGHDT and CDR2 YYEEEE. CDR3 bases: TGTGCCAGCAGCTTTGGCGGGAGAAGCACAGATACGCAGTATTTT. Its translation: CASSFGGRSTDTQYF.

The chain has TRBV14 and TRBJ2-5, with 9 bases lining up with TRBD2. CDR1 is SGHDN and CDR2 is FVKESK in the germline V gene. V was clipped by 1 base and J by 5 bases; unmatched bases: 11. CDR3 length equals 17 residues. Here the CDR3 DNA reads TGTGCCAGCAGCCAAGTAGCTCTAGCGGGGACGCTGGAGACCCAGTACTTC. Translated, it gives CASSQVALAGTLETQYF.

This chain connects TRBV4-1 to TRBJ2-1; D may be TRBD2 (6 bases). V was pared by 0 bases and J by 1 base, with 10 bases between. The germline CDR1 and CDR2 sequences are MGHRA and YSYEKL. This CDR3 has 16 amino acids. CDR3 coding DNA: TGCGCCAGCAGCCAAGATGCCGGGAGATCCTACAATGAGCAGTTCTTC. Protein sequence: CASSQDAGRSYNEQFF.

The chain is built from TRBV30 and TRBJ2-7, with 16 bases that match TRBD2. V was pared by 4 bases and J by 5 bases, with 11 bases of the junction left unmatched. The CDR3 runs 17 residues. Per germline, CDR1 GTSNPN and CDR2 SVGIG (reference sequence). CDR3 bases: TGTGCCTGGATTCCCCCGGGACTAGCGGGAGGGTCCCACGAGCAGTACTTC. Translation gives CAWIPPGLAGGSHEQYF.

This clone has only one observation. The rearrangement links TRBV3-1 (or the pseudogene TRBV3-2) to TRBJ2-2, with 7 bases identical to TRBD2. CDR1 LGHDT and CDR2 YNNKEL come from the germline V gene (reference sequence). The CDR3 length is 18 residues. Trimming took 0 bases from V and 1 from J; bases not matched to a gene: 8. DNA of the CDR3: TGTGCCAGCAGCCAAGATTTAGGGGTAGCGGGGAACACCGGGGAGCTGTTTTTT. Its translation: CASSQDLGVAGNTGELFF.

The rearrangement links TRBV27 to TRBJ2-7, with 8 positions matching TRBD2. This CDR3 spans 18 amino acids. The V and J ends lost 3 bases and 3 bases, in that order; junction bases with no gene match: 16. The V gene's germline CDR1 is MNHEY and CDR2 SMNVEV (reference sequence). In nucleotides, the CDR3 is TGTGCCAGCAGTTTCGGACTAGCCACCACCCTATCCCACTACGAGCAGTACTTC. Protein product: CASSFGLATTLSHYEQYF.

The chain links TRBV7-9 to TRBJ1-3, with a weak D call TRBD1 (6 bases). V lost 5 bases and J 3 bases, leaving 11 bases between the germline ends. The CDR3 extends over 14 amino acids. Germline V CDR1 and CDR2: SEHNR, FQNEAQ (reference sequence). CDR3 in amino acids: CASSRWDIGNTIYF. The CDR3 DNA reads TGTGCCAGCAGCCGCTGGGACATTGGAAACACCATATATTTT.

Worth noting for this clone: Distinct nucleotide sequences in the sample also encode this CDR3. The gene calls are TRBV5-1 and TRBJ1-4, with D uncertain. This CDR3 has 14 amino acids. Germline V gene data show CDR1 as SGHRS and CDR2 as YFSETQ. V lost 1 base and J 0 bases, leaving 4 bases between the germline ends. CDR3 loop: CASSLTATNEKLFF. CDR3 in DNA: TGCGCCAGCAGCTTGACTGCAACTAATGAAAAACTGTTTTTT.

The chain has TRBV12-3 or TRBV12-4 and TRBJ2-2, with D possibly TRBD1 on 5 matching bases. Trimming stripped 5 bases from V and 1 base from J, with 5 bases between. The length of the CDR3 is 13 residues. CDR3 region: CASSDRNTGELFF. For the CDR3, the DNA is TGTGCCAGCAGTGACAGGAACACCGGGGAGCTGTTTTTT.

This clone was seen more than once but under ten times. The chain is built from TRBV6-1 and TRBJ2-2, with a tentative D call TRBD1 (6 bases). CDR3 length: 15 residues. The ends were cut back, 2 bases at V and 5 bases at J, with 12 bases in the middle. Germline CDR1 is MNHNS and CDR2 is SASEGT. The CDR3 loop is CASSESRGWTGELFF. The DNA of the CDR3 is TGTGCCAGCAGTGAATCCAGGGGTTGGACCGGGGAGCTGTTTTTT.

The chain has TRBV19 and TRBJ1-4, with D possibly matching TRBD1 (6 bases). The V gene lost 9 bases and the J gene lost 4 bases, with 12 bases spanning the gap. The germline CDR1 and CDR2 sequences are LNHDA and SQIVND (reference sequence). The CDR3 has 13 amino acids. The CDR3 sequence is CASTGFNNEKLFF. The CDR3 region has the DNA TGTGCCAGCACAGGGTTTAATAATGAAAAACTGTTTTTT.

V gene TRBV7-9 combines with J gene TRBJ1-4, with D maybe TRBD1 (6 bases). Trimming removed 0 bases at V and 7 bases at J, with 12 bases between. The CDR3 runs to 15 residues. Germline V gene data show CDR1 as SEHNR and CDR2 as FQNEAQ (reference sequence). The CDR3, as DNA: TGTGCCAGCAGCTTAGCGGTGGGGGCGGGTGAAAAACTGTTTTTT. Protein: CASSLAVGAGEKLFF.